One sample yielded the 15 T cell receptor beta chains listed below, sequenced in a study of TIL therapy for anti-PD-1-resistant metastatic lung cancer (dated by TCRdb to the early 2020s). What the time point label conveys for this sample: pre-treatment sample, taken before nivolumab and TIL therapy. The baseline tumor samples were excised metastases, mostly pleural nodules or supraclavicular lymph nodes, taken from the same resection that was used to grow TIL. Using bias-controlled multiplex PCR with the immunoSEQ v3 hsTCRB kit, the TCR beta CDR3 regions were amplified from genomic DNA. TCRdb mirrors the immuneACCESS table, restricted to in-frame sequences. Some clones are absent from its copies; in checked studies, under half trace to an unresolved V gene, and the reason for the others is unknown. The sample data list 25,000 to 30,000 clones, and approximately 63% of these were observed just once. Clones ranked in the top ten supply 15% to 20% of the sample.

This specimen was tumor tissue, taken at baseline. The receptors stem from a woman aged 25-80 years with non-small cell lung cancer.

V is TRBV5-1 and J is TRBJ2-7, with unresolved D. The V end was cut by 7 bases, the J end by 5 bases, with 10 bases between. The germline V gene encodes CDR1 SGHRS and CDR2 YFSETQ. CDR3 length equals 11 residues. The CDR3 is CASHSEHEQYF. CDR3 nucleotide sequence: TGCGCCAGCCACAGCGAGCACGAGCAGTACTTC. Using reference TRBV5-1 and TRBJ2-7 for the parts outside the CDR3, the full variable domain is KAGVTQTPRYLIKTRGQQVTLSCSPISGHRSVSWYQQTPGQGLQFLFEYFSETQRNKGNFPGRFSGRQFSNSRSEMNVSTLELGDSALYLCASHSEHEQYFGPGTRLTVT.

This clone was counted a few times. V and J are TRBV2 and TRBJ1-2; possibly TRBD1 for D (5 bases). In germline, CDR1 is SNHLY, CDR2 FYNNEI. This CDR3 spans 14 amino acids. Trimming took 6 bases from V and 5 from J, leaving 16 bases between them. In nucleotides, the CDR3 is TGTGCCAGCAGAATTGGTCCGGGGGGATATGGCTACACCTTC. Translating it yields CASRIGPGGYGYTF.

CDR3 loop: CSVEEGLAGTPDTQYF. The CDR3 coding sequence is TGCAGCGTTGAAGAGGGGCTAGCGGGTACCCCAGATACGCAGTATTTT. The chain has TRBV29-1 and TRBJ2-3; 8 bases match TRBD2. This CDR3 comprises 16 residues. J was trimmed by 4 bases and V by 0 bases; bases with no gene match: 9. The germline V gene encodes CDR1 SQVTM and CDR2 ANQGSEA.

The gene calls are TRBV27 and TRBJ2-1; no clear D. This CDR3 is built from 15 residues. Trimming left V 0 bases short and J 4 bases short, with 10 bases between. The germline CDR1 and CDR2 sequences are MNHEY and SMNVEV (reference sequence). The CDR3 DNA reads as TGTGCCAGCAGTTTATCGCTGAGTCCGTACAATGAGCAGTTCTTC. Translation: CASSLSLSPYNEQFF.

The CDR3 nucleotides are TGTGCCAGCAGCCAATCCCGGGGTGCCGGAAACACCATATATTTT. Translated, it gives CASSQSRGAGNTIYF. The chain joins TRBV16 to TRBJ1-3; D unresolved. This CDR3 has 15 amino acids. Germline V lookup: CDR1 KGHSY, CDR2 FQNENV. V lost 0 bases and J 4 bases, leaving 10 bases between the germline ends.

This sequence joins TRBV6-1 and TRBJ2-1; TRBD2 aligns across 9 bases. V shed 7 bases, J shed 0 bases, and the junction held 4 bases outside the gene matches. This CDR3 contains 15 residues. Germline CDR1 and CDR2: MNHNS and SASEGT. The CDR3 loop is CASKVSGSSYNEQFF. The CDR3, as DNA: TGTGCCAGCAAGGTTAGCGGGAGCTCCTACAATGAGCAGTTCTTC.

This clone was observed a handful of times. J is TRBJ2-7 and V is TRBV21-1; the D call in the table, TRBD2, was not verified against the DNA. TRBV21-1 is a documented pseudogene. The CDR3 is 15 residues long. CDR3 in DNA: TGTGCCAGCAGCAAAGGGAGAGGAGGCACCTACGAGCAGTACTTC. This translates into CASSKGRGGTYEQYF.

The gene calls are TRBV5-4 and TRBJ2-3; D gene ambiguous. This CDR3 is built from 13 residues. CDR1 is SGHNT, CDR2 YYREEE, per germline (reference sequence). The V end was cut by 1 base, the J end by 0 bases, with 3 bases between. For the CDR3, the DNA is TGTGCCAGCAGCTTGACTAGCACAGATACGCAGTATTTT. This gives the protein CASSLTSTDTQYF.

This sequence joins TRBV10-3 and TRBJ2-5; unclear D gene. The J call may be incorrect, as the DNA end agrees better with TRBJ2-7. CDR1 ENHRY and CDR2 SYGVKD come from the germline V gene. This CDR3 spans 12 amino acids. For the CDR3, the DNA is TGTGCCACTGGTCGAAACTCCTACGAGCAGTACTTC. Its translation: CATGRNSYEQYF.

The chain is built from TRBV2 and TRBJ2-7; D call uncertain. V was pared by 2 bases and J by 9 bases, with 11 bases between. CDR1 and CDR2 from the germline V gene are SNHLY and FYNNEI. The CDR3 is made up of 12 amino acids. The chain's CDR3 is CASSENRPAQYF. The CDR3 coding sequence is TGTGCCAGCAGTGAAAACCGTCCTGCGCAGTACTTC.

This clone was counted only a few times. The rearrangement joins TRBV7-2 to TRBJ2-3, with TRBD2 as a possible D gene (6 bases). The CDR3 covers 15 residues. Germline CDR1 SGHTA, CDR2 FQGNSA. V lost 2 bases to trimming and J lost 1 base, with 10 bases between them. CDR3 DNA sequence: TGTGCCAGCAGCTTATCGGGAGTTCGCACAGATACGCAGTATTTT. Translating gives CASSLSGVRTDTQYF.

V usage is TRBV5-6 and J usage is TRBJ2-3; TRBD2 matches at 12 bases. The J segment lost 1 base and the V segment lost 0 bases, leaving 9 bases of the junction unmatched. Germline CDR1 and CDR2: SGHDT and YYEEEE. This CDR3 comprises 19 residues. CDR3 sequence reads: CASSLARLAGGSRTDTQYF. CDR3 nucleotide sequence: TGTGCCAGCAGCTTGGCACGGCTAGCGGGAGGGTCCCGCACAGATACGCAGTATTTT.

The chain links TRBV2 to TRBJ2-5; no reliable D call. The CDR3 has 13 amino acids. Trimming shortened V by 8 bases and J by 5 bases, and 15 bases separated the two germline ends. CDR1 SNHLY and CDR2 FYNNEI come from the germline V gene. The CDR3 nucleotides read TGTGCCAGCCGGCGTAGCATTACCGAGACCCAGTACTTC. Its protein product is CASRRSITETQYF.

This clone turned up a few times. This rearrangement joins TRBV5-1 to TRBJ2-7; TRBD1 aligns across 7 bases. The CDR3 contains 15 residues. Germline CDR1 is SGHRS and CDR2 is YFSETQ. J lost 3 bases, V lost 0 bases, and 6 bases had no gene match. The CDR3 region is CASSLELGQSYEQYF. CDR3 bases: TGCGCCAGCAGCTTGGAATTGGGACAGAGCTACGAGCAGTACTTC.

This clone was picked up a small number of times. The chain links TRBV5-1 to TRBJ2-5; TRBD2 might be the D (5 bases). V was pared by 2 bases and J by 5 bases, with 19 bases between. There are 16 residues in the CDR3. In germline, CDR1 is SGHRS, CDR2 YFSETQ. The CDR3 nucleotides read TGCGCCAGCAGCTTTGGTGTCAGACCGGAGGTGGAGACCCAGTACTTC. Its protein is CASSFGVRPEVETQYF.